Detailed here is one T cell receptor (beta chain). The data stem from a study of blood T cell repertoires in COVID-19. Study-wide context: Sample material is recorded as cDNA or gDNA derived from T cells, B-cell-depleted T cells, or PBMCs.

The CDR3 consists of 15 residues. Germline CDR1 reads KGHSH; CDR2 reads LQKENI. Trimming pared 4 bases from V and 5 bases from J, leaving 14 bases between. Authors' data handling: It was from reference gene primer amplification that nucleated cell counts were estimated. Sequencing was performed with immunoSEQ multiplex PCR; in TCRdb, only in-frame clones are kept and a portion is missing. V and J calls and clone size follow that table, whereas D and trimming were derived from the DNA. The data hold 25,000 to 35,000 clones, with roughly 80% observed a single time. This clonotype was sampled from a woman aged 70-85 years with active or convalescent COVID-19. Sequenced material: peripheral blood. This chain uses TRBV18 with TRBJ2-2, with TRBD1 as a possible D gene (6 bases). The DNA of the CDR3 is TGTGCCAGCTCACTTCTACAGGGAGATACCGGGGAGCTGTTTTTT. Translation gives CASSLLQGDTGELFF.